A selection of T cell receptor beta chains follows, all from one sample in a study of control samples from healthy donors and cancer patients. Only in-frame clones appear in the TCRdb table, and some are missing; sequencing was by immunoSEQ multiplex PCR. The sample shows over 100,000 clones, 70% to 90% of them seen only once. The sequenced sample was blood. Source of these receptors: a man aged 35 to 55 in good health. CDR3s include the opening cysteine and the closing phenylalanine or tryptophan. Fields, in order: J gene, V gene, CDR3 protein.

TRBJ1-3 | TRBV29-1 | CSATTGEGNTIYF
TRBJ1-2 | TRBV10-2 | CASSETYRVEYGYTF
TRBJ2-3 | TRBV24-1 | CATSDRGVRTDTQYF
TRBJ1-1 | TRBV10-1 | CASSESPDTEAFF
TRBJ2-1 | TRBV24-1 | CATSGTTNNEQFF
TRBJ1-5 | TRBV6-1 | CASSETRAPQPQHF
TRBJ1-6 | TRBV30 | CAWTRTGLNSPLHF
TRBJ2-1 | TRBV5-1 | CASSLVGEGYNEQFF
TRBJ2-4 | TRBV6-5 | CASSDSGGENIQYF
TRBJ2-2 | TRBV14 | CASSRQGWSAGELFF
TRBJ1-3 | TRBV5-1 | CASSQPTDSGNTIYF
TRBJ1-2 | TRBV5-5 | CASSHFRAENYGYTF
TRBJ2-1 | TRBV15 | CATSRDVAGGRNEQFF
TRBJ1-4 | TRBV4-1 | CASSQRTDTGGFATNEKLFF
TRBJ2-7 | TRBV6-2/TRBV6-3 | CASSYLNKEQYF
TRBJ1-2 | TRBV9 | CASSPTGQGNYGYTF
TRBJ2-7 | TRBV4-3 | CASSQDYRVGGQYF
TRBJ2-7 | TRBV4-1 | CASSQTEQGVYEQYF
TRBJ1-5 | TRBV18 | CASSPRGDQPQHF
TRBJ1-1 | TRBV5-1 | CASSLDGQAGTEAFF
TRBJ1-1 | TRBV5-1 | CASSLVGQGGTEAFF
TRBJ1-5 | TRBV15 | CATSRDRWGSNQPQHF